Given below is one TCR beta chain in context. Produced via immunoSEQ multiplex PCR; TCRdb's table is partial and in-frame only. This table holds under 60,000 clones, just under 85% found once. The data originate from a study of blood T cell repertoires in COVID-19. Germline loops: CDR1 SGHTA, CDR2 FQGTGA. The V end was cut by 5 bases, the J end by 7 bases, with 14 bases between. The CDR3 loop spans 13 amino acids. What was sequenced was peripheral blood. The sequence was obtained from a man in his 60s with acute or convalescent COVID-19. This chain joins TRBV7-3 and TRBJ1-1, with D possibly being TRBD1 (5 bases). The CDR3 sequence is CASSPPAGNEAFF. DNA of the CDR3: TGTGCCAGCAGCCCCCCGGCAGGGAATGAAGCTTTCTTT.